These 9 T cell receptor beta chains were all obtained from the same sample, sequenced in a study of human T cells and chemical hapten exposure. Via MiXCR, TCRdb re-called the RACE reads, giving one row per CDR3 protein. The sample lists 65,000 or so distinct CDR3 sequences; 5.5% to 7.5% were seen once. Time point noted: healthy volunteer bleed at 6 weeks. RNA extraction used unfractionated whole blood as the source of total RNA. The sequenced material came from whole blood. These TCRs come from a female donor in good health. Some clones in this sample may be carry-over from other donors' samples.

This chain uses TRBV19 with TRBJ2-7; D might be TRBD1 (6 bases). This CDR3 region has 18 residues. V was clipped by 4 bases and J by 4 bases, with 26 bases between them. Germline CDR1 reads LNHDA; CDR2 reads SQIVND (reference sequence). The CDR3 reads CASSNSGTFSSKGYEQYF. The CDR3 nucleotides read TGTGCCAGTAGTAACTCCGGGACATTCTCCTCTAAGGGGTACGAGCAGTACTTC.

This clonotype has more than one count but fewer than ten. The chain couples TRBV7-2 to TRBJ1-5; 9 bases line up with TRBD1. This CDR3 is built from 15 residues. Looked up from germline, CDR1 is SGHTA and CDR2 is FQGNSA. Trimming took 5 bases from V and 4 from J; bases not matched to a gene: 6. The CDR3 nucleotides read TGTGCCAGCAGCATGGGACAGGGTGGGAATCAGCCCCAGCATTTT. Amino acid sequence: CASSMGQGGNQPQHF.

The sample holds a few counts of this clonotype. The V and J genes are TRBV27 and TRBJ1-6; a possible D gene is TRBD1 (6 bases). This CDR3 has 18 residues. V was shortened by 4 bases and J by 0 bases, with 16 bases between the two germline ends. Germline assignment: CDR1 MNHEY and CDR2 SMNVEV (reference sequence). The CDR3 spells CASSSQGPRSSYNSPLHF. The CDR3 DNA is TGTGCCAGCAGTTCCCAGGGGCCTAGGAGCTCCTATAATTCACCCCTCCACTTT.

This clonotype was counted a few times. V is TRBV2 and J is TRBJ2-3, with 7 bases aligning to TRBD2. The CDR3 totals 14 residues. Germline-derived CDR1 and CDR2 are SNHLY and FYNNEI. V was clipped by 4 bases and J by 3 bases; unmatched bases: 4. The CDR3 DNA sequence: TGTGCCAGCAGTGCGCTAGCGGCAACAGATACGCAGTATTTT. Translating gives CASSALAATDTQYF.

This clonotype was seen repeatedly, ten times or more. This chain uses TRBV6-1 with TRBJ2-3; TRBD1 is a possible D gene (5 bases). This CDR3 is 15 amino acids long. Trimming removed 0 bases from V and 3 bases from J, with 10 bases in between. Germline CDR1 MNHNS, CDR2 SASEGT. Here the CDR3 reads CASSEAKGRTDTQYF. CDR3 DNA sequence: TGTGCCAGCAGTGAAGCAAAGGGGCGGACAGATACGCAGTATTTT.

This clonotype was picked up many times. The chain combines TRBV29-1 with TRBJ2-1; 12 nucleotides match TRBD1. The CDR3 is 13 residues long. Per the germline V gene, CDR1 is SQVTM and CDR2 is ANQGSEA. With V trimmed by 6 bases and J by 10 bases, 7 bases remained unmatched. The DNA of the CDR3 is TGCAGCGTCCCGGGACAGGGGGCGAACGAGCAGTTCTTC. This sequence encodes CSVPGQGANEQFF.

This clonotype occurred a few times. The chain uses TRBV9 and TRBJ2-1; D unresolved. The CDR3 has 12 amino acids. Looked up from germline, CDR1 is SGDLS and CDR2 is YYNGEE. Trimming removed 0 bases from V and 9 bases from J, with 7 bases in between. DNA for the CDR3: TGTGCCAGCAGCGTAGACTTAAGTGAGCAGTTCTTC. Translated, it gives CASSVDLSEQFF.

This clonotype was counted between two and nine times. The chain joins TRBV12-3 or TRBV12-4 to TRBJ2-1; D unresolved. V was pared by 2 bases and J by 4 bases, with 9 bases between. There are 14 residues in the CDR3. The CDR3 coding sequence is TGTGCCAGCAGTTTATCGGACCTATACAATGAGCAGTTCTTC. It codes for CASSLSDLYNEQFF.

The rearrangement links TRBV7-9 to TRBJ1-1; tentatively, D is TRBD1 (6 bases). Germline V CDR1 and CDR2: SEHNR, FQNEAQ (reference sequence). The CDR3 is made up of 18 amino acids. V was trimmed by 2 bases and J by 0 bases, leaving 19 bases between them. CDR3 nucleotide sequence: TGTGCCAGCAGCTTATTAGGCAGTGGCCAGGGGTTGAACACTGAAGCTTTCTTT. This encodes CASSLLGSGQGLNTEAFF.